This T cell receptor beta chain emerged from a study of shared clonotypes between healthy human individuals. Study information: Used for every donor were three CD4 naive, three CD4 memory, two CD8 naive and one CD8 memory plate.

None of the donors, who were healthy HIV-negative adults, had recently had acute infections or vaccinations. Only in-frame clones appear in the TCRdb table, and some are missing; sequencing was by immunoSEQ multiplex PCR. This sample has more than 1,200,000 clones, with 98% found just once. With V trimmed by 10 bases and J by 1 base, 12 bases remained unmatched. The germline CDR1 and CDR2 sequences are MRHNA and SNTAGT. CDR3 length: 17 residues. The chain joins TRBV6-4 to TRBJ2-6; the match to TRBD1 covers 8 bases. The sequence came from a young man in good health. Material for sequencing was naive CD4+ T cells sorted from blood. Specified subset: CD45RA+ positively selected. CDR3 nucleotides: TGTGCCACTCCAGGGGGCGACCGAGGGTCTGGGGCCAACGTCCTGACTTTC. Amino acid sequence: CATPGGDRGSGANVLTF.